The source of this TCR beta chain is a study of Ad26.COV2.S vaccination and SARS-CoV-2 variants. This CDR3 comprises 14 residues. Trimming cost V 3 bases and J 1 base, with 8 bases left between them. The germline CDR1 and CDR2 sequences are LNHDA and SQIVND (reference sequence). Sequenced by immunoSEQ multiplex PCR; TCRdb stores in-frame clones only, minus some. The sample carries about 410,000 clones, 92% recorded once. Treatment given: roughly 19 received Ad26.COV2.S at low or high dose, single or two shots; 5 received placebo; per-sample allocation not given. Sampling was done on day 63 after the first vaccine or placebo injection.

J is TRBJ2-3 and V is TRBV19; D gene ambiguous. This TCR was recovered from a person between 18 and 65 years old who received the Ad26.COV2.S COVID-19 vaccine or a placebo. The material sequenced was peripheral blood, taken in a trial of Ad26.COV2.S vaccine versus placebo. CDR3 DNA sequence: TGTGCCAGTAGTATTTCTCCTCGCACAGATACGCAGTATTTT. It yields the protein CASSISPRTDTQYF.